One sample yielded the 18 T cell receptor beta chains listed below, sequenced in a study of blood T cell repertoires in COVID-19. Profiled with immunoSEQ multiplex PCR; TCRdb holds only in-frame clones, not every one. This repertoire shows 350,000 to 400,000 clones, 70% to 90% found once; its top ten account for approximately 0.96%. Material for sequencing was PBMCs or T cells enriched from blood (not recorded which). These receptors were obtained from a woman between 25 and 40 years old with acute COVID-19.

The sample holds a few counts of this clone. The J gene is TRBJ1-2, the V gene TRBV19; D gene ambiguous. The CDR3 extends over 14 amino acids. From germline, CDR1 is LNHDA and CDR2 SQIVND (reference sequence). The V end lost 3 bases, the J end lost 4 bases, and 12 bases lay between the germline ends. The CDR3 DNA follows: TGTGCCAGTAGTATCCAGGCGAGAACCTATGGCTACACCTTC. The encoded protein is CASSIQARTYGYTF.

This clone was observed a single time. The rearrangement uses TRBV7-2 and TRBJ1-1, with D possibly being TRBD1 (5 bases). Germline loops: CDR1 SGHTA, CDR2 FQGNSA. The CDR3 contains 13 residues. Trimming left V 6 bases short and J 1 base short, with 9 bases between. The DNA of the CDR3 is TGTGCCAGCAGGAGACAGCCGAACACTGAAGCTTTCTTT. Protein product: CASRRQPNTEAFF.

The V call is TRBV7-8, the J call TRBJ2-7; 9 positions match TRBD2. The CDR3 consists of 17 residues. The germline V gene has CDR1 SGHVS and CDR2 FQNEAQ. V shed 6 bases, J shed 7 bases, and the junction held 19 bases outside the gene matches. CDR3 bases: TGTGCCAGCAGTAGATATAGCGGGGGAGCTTCCCCGGGTGAGCAGTACTTC. This gives the protein CASSRYSGGASPGEQYF.

The J gene is TRBJ2-3, the V gene TRBV18, with 13 bases fitting TRBD2. CDR3 length: 17 amino acids. With V trimmed by 2 bases and J by 3 bases, 5 bases remained unmatched. Germline CDR1 reads KGHSH; CDR2 reads LQKENI. In nucleotides, the CDR3 is TGTGCCAGCTCACCATCTACTAGCGGGGGGGCTACAGATACGCAGTATTTT. Translation gives CASSPSTSGGATDTQYF.

The chain carries TRBV7-9 and TRBJ1-1, with D perhaps TRBD1 (6 bases). This CDR3 comprises 14 residues. The germline CDR1 and CDR2 sequences are SEHNR and FQNEAQ (reference sequence). The ends were cut back, 1 base at V and 6 bases at J, with 12 bases in the middle. The CDR3 is CASSLDSGGSEAFF. The CDR3, as DNA: TGTGCCAGCAGCTTAGATTCGGGGGGCTCTGAAGCTTTCTTT.

The rearrangement uses TRBV5-1 and TRBJ2-1; 10 positions match TRBD2. V was clipped by 4 bases and J by 3 bases; unmatched bases: 7. CDR3 length: 16 amino acids. Germline V gene data show CDR1 as SGHRS and CDR2 as YFSETQ. DNA for the CDR3: TGCGCCAGCAGCCCGGACCCTAGCGGGGGCTACAATGAGCAGTTCTTC. It translates to CASSPDPSGGYNEQFF.

J is TRBJ2-2 and V is TRBV7-2, with 8 nucleotides matching TRBD1. Germline V gene data show CDR1 as SGHTA and CDR2 as FQGNSA. V shed 5 bases, J shed 4 bases, and the junction held 9 bases outside the gene matches. CDR3 length: 16 residues. The CDR3 region is CASSQRTGYPTGELFF. Here the CDR3 DNA reads TGTGCCAGCAGCCAACGGACAGGGTATCCCACCGGGGAGCTGTTTTTT.

There are a few counts of this clone. The rearrangement links TRBV3-1 (or the pseudogene TRBV3-2) to TRBJ2-5; weak D call: TRBD1 (5 bases). V dropped 4 bases and J dropped 5 bases, with 14 bases sitting between them. Germline V gene lookup returns CDR1 LGHDT and CDR2 YNNKEL (reference sequence). The length of the CDR3 is 14 residues. This CDR3 reads CASSLRAPGETQYF. CDR3 bases: TGTGCCAGCAGCCTAAGGGCCCCAGGGGAGACCCAGTACTTC.

The V call is TRBV5-1, the J call TRBJ1-1, with a possible D match to TRBD1 (6 bases). The germline V gene has CDR1 SGHRS and CDR2 YFSETQ. V shed 3 bases and J shed 7 bases, with 19 bases lying between them. This CDR3 has 15 amino acids. The CDR3 protein is CASSSGATGSHEAFF. In DNA, the CDR3 is TGCGCCAGCAGCTCTGGGGCTACAGGGTCTCATGAAGCTTTCTTT.

The chain carries TRBV6-5 and TRBJ1-2; 8 nucleotides align to TRBD1. Germline V gene sequence: CDR1 MNHEY, CDR2 SVGAGI. This CDR3 contains 13 residues. Losses at the gene ends were 4 bases for V and 3 bases for J; bases not matched to a gene: 1. CDR3 bases: TGTGCCAGCAGTTTGACAGGGGACTATGGCTACACCTTC. Protein sequence: CASSLTGDYGYTF.

The V gene is TRBV28, the J gene TRBJ1-2; 7 bases map to TRBD1. The CDR3 has 13 residues. The V gene's germline CDR1 is MDHEN and CDR2 SYDVKM. The V gene end was trimmed by 7 bases and the J gene end by 4 bases; junction bases not matched to a gene: 6. The CDR3 region is CASTRQGFYGYTF. CDR3 coding DNA: TGTGCCAGCACCCGACAGGGTTTCTATGGCTACACCTTC.

The chain couples TRBV9 to TRBJ2-7; 8 bases match TRBD1. The germline V gene encodes CDR1 SGDLS and CDR2 YYNGEE. This CDR3 has 16 amino acids. Trimming took 0 bases from V and 2 from J; bases not matched to a gene: 7. The CDR3: CASSVEIETGAYEQYF. DNA of the CDR3: TGTGCCAGCAGCGTAGAGATCGAGACAGGGGCCTACGAGCAGTACTTC.

This rearrangement joins TRBV27 to TRBJ2-7; 8 nucleotides match TRBD2. This CDR3 contains 15 residues. The V gene end was trimmed by 2 bases and the J gene end by 2 bases; junction bases not matched to a gene: 5. Per germline, CDR1 MNHEY and CDR2 SMNVEV (reference sequence). This chain's CDR3 is CASSLAGGRTYEQYF. DNA of the CDR3: TGTGCCAGCAGTTTAGCGGGGGGCCGTACCTACGAGCAGTACTTC.

This rearrangement joins TRBV27 to TRBJ1-5, with unresolved D. Germline V gene data show CDR1 as MNHEY and CDR2 as SMNVEV (reference sequence). This CDR3 is built from 15 residues. The germline V and J ends were trimmed by 8 bases and 0 bases, with 14 bases remaining between them. CDR3 nucleotides: TGTGCCAGCGGGCTATCGGCATTTAGCAATCAGCCCCAGCATTTT. Its protein is CASGLSAFSNQPQHF.

The rearrangement links TRBV5-5 to TRBJ1-2, with D maybe TRBD1 (6 bases). Between the trimmed V and J ends, which lost 4 bases and 8 bases, there was a span of 21 bases. Germline lookup yields CDR1 SGHKS and CDR2 YYEKEE (reference sequence). The CDR3 extends over 15 amino acids. The CDR3 sequence: CASSAPGHRLEGYTF. In nucleotides, the CDR3 is TGTGCCAGCAGCGCCCCGGGACACCGGTTGGAAGGCTACACCTTC.

The chain is built from TRBV12-5 and TRBJ2-5, with D possibly TRBD1 on 6 matching bases. V shed 1 base and J shed 6 bases, with 12 bases lying between them. Per the germline V gene, CDR1 is LGHNT and CDR2 is FRNRAP. The CDR3 consists of 14 residues. The CDR3 region is CASGLGQAYQTQYF. The CDR3 region has the DNA TGTGCTAGTGGTTTGGGACAGGCCTATCAGACCCAGTACTTC.

Comment on this clone: An end of the junction differs from the germline gene, which may be a read error. In DNA form, the CDR3 reads TGCGCCAGCAGATTGGACAGGGATACGCGCGATGAGCAGTTCTTC. Its protein product is CASRLDRDTRDEQFF. The rearrangement uses TRBV5-1 and TRBJ2-1, with TRBD1 matching over 8 bases. The CDR3 loop spans 15 amino acids. Germline CDR1 and CDR2: SGHRS and YFSETQ.

The J gene is TRBJ1-4, the V gene TRBV10-2; D call uncertain. CDR1 is WSHSY, CDR2 SAAADI, per germline. Trimming cost V 3 bases and J 13 bases, with 12 bases left between them. The CDR3 runs to 12 residues. The CDR3 nucleotides read TGCGCCAGCAGTGACCGTGGAGGTGGACTGTTTTTT. This encodes CASSDRGGGLFF.